These 16 T cell receptor beta chains were sequenced from one sample in a study of cytomegalovirus exposure and HLA in healthy donors. This PCR relied on a set of 60 Vbeta primers and 13 Jbeta primers. Using immunoSEQ multiplex PCR, the repertoire was profiled, and TCRdb retains in-frame clones only, with some absent. The table includes about 200,000 clones, 70% to 80% detected once. The sample consisted of PBMCs. The receptor source for this set is a middle-aged man in good health and CMV-seronegative.

The chain recombines TRBV11-2 with TRBJ1-2, with TRBD1 matching 9 bases. In germline, CDR1 is SGHAT, CDR2 FQNNGV. The CDR3 sequence is 15 residues long. V was clipped by 4 bases and J by 6 bases; unmatched bases: 9. CDR3 nucleotide sequence: TGTGCCAGCAGCTCCACTGGGACAGGGATTGATGGCTACACCTTC. Translation: CASSSTGTGIDGYTF.

Details on this clone: Germline and junction disagree at one end, which may indicate a read error. The V gene is TRBV29-1, the J gene TRBJ2-3; tentatively, D is TRBD2 (5 bases). The CDR3 has 15 amino acids. Per the germline V gene, CDR1 is SQVTM and CDR2 is ANQGSEA. The CDR3 DNA reads TGCGGCGTTGAAGAGGACTTCCGTGGAACAGATACGCAGTATTTT. It is translated as CGVEEDFRGTDTQYF.

The V and J genes are TRBV20-1 and TRBJ1-2, with 7 bases aligning to TRBD1. V trimming: 3 bases; J trimming: 10 bases; junction bases outside the gene matches: 5. The length of the CDR3 is 11 residues. CDR1 and CDR2 (germline): DFQATT, SNEGSKA (reference sequence). CDR3 sequence: CSASRQGFYTF. CDR3 in DNA: TGCAGTGCTAGCCGACAGGGATTCTACACCTTC.

The chain uses TRBV28 and TRBJ2-1, with TRBD1 matching over 8 bases. CDR1 is MDHEN and CDR2 is SYDVKM in the germline V gene. The CDR3 has 16 amino acids. The junction had 6 bases not matched to a gene; V was cut back by 1 base and J by 4 bases. In DNA, the CDR3 is TGTGCCAGCAGTTTATTGAGGCAGGGGGCTTACAATGAGCAGTTCTTC. It specifies CASSLLRQGAYNEQFF.

The count of this clone is one. The chain couples TRBV5-1 to TRBJ2-3, with a tentative D call TRBD2 (6 bases). V lost 5 bases to trimming and J lost 0 bases, with 10 bases between them. The CDR3 spans 14 residues. The V gene's germline CDR1 is SGHRS and CDR2 YFSETQ. The CDR3 loop is CASSWAGSTDTQYF. CDR3 sequence (DNA): TGCGCCAGCAGTTGGGCGGGAAGCACAGATACGCAGTATTTT.

The J gene is TRBJ2-1, the V gene TRBV6-1; TRBD2 matches 13 bases. Germline trimming cut 2 bases from V and 10 bases from J; bases unmatched to any gene: 2. The germline CDR1 and CDR2 sequences are MNHNS and SASEGT. CDR3 size: 14 residues. CDR3 in DNA: TGTGCCAGCAGTGAAACGACTAGCGGGGGGGAGCAGTTCTTC. It is translated as CASSETTSGGEQFF.

This clone was seen a single time. The CDR3 loop is CASSQDRGGGYTF. CDR3 in DNA: TGTGCCAGCAGCCAAGACAGGGGCGGCGGCTACACCTTC. The rearrangement uses TRBV4-2 and TRBJ1-2, with D possibly matching TRBD1 (6 bases). The V gene's germline CDR1 is LGHNA and CDR2 YNFKEQ. This CDR3 is built from 13 residues. Trimming pared 0 bases from V and 8 bases from J, leaving 10 bases between.

The chain uses TRBV6-1 and TRBJ2-7; perhaps TRBD2 as D (5 bases). Germline V CDR1 and CDR2: MNHNS, SASEGT. This CDR3 is 14 amino acids long. With 3 bases removed from V and 6 bases from J, the gap between germline ends came to 15 bases. The CDR3: CASSEGPTRSEQYF. DNA for the CDR3: TGTGCCAGCAGTGAGGGCCCCACTAGAAGCGAGCAGTACTTC.

Only one count was recorded for this clone. V gene TRBV7-9 combines with J gene TRBJ2-7; D gene ambiguous. Between the trimmed V and J ends, which lost 5 bases and 3 bases, there was a span of 14 bases. Germline V gene data show CDR1 as SEHNR and CDR2 as FQNEAQ (reference sequence). The length of the CDR3 is 14 residues. The CDR3 sequence: CASSRIPQFYEQYF. The CDR3 DNA follows: TGTGCCAGCAGCCGCATTCCCCAGTTCTACGAGCAGTACTTC.

This chain joins TRBV15 and TRBJ2-1; 8 bases agree with TRBD2. Trimming took 3 bases from V and 8 from J; bases not matched to a gene: 12. The CDR3 loop spans 16 amino acids. Germline V lookup: CDR1 LNHNV, CDR2 YYDKDF (reference sequence). The chain's CDR3 is CATSRSPGGPMDEQFF. In DNA, the CDR3 is TGTGCCACCAGCAGGAGTCCGGGAGGGCCGATGGATGAGCAGTTCTTC.

The chain uses TRBV2 and TRBJ2-6; 9 positions agree with TRBD1. V was pared by 7 bases and J by 2 bases, with 9 bases of the junction left unmatched. The CDR3 consists of 17 residues. In germline, CDR1 is SNHLY, CDR2 FYNNEI. CDR3 residues: CASIPGQGSAGANVLTF. The CDR3 nucleotides read TGTGCCAGCATTCCAGGACAGGGGTCTGCTGGGGCCAACGTCCTGACTTTC.

V usage is TRBV7-8 and J usage is TRBJ2-7; D is unresolved. This CDR3 is built from 15 residues. Germline-derived CDR1 and CDR2 are SGHVS and FQNEAQ. V was cut by 2 bases and J by 1 base, with 12 bases left in between. The CDR3, as DNA: TGTGCCAGCAGCTTACAGGCAGTTTTATCCTACGAGCAGTACTTC. Encoded protein: CASSLQAVLSYEQYF. The variable domain in full, with the rest retrieved from reference TRBV7-8 and TRBJ2-7, is GAGVSQSPRYKVAKRGQDVALRCDPISGHVSLFWYQQALGQGPEFLTYFQNEAQLDKSGLPSDRFFAERPEGSVSTLKIQRTQQEDSAVYLCASSLQAVLSYEQYFGPGTRLTVT.

The chain couples TRBV6-1 to TRBJ2-3, with 7 bases fitting TRBD2. This CDR3 comprises 15 residues. Germline-derived CDR1 and CDR2 are MNHNS and SASEGT. The V gene end was trimmed by 10 bases and the J gene end by 2 bases; junction bases not matched to a gene: 12. The CDR3: CATRGASGFTDTQYF. CDR3 bases: TGTGCCACCCGGGGAGCTAGCGGTTTCACAGATACGCAGTATTTT.

The chain links TRBV9 to TRBJ2-5, with 9 bases aligning to TRBD2. Losses at the gene ends were 2 bases for V and 4 bases for J; bases not matched to a gene: 9. The CDR3 consists of 16 residues. CDR1 is SGDLS, CDR2 YYNGEE, per germline. CDR3 region: CASSVGGRAVGETQYF. CDR3 coding DNA: TGTGCCAGCAGCGTTGGCGGGAGGGCCGTGGGAGAGACCCAGTACTTC.

The gene calls are TRBV9 and TRBJ2-7; D may be TRBD1 (5 bases). V was pared by 0 bases and J by 5 bases, with 9 bases between. The CDR3 is 13 residues long. From germline, CDR1 is SGDLS and CDR2 YYNGEE. CDR3 in DNA: TGTGCCAGCAGCGTAGTTGGGGCCGACGAGCAGTACTTC. Residues: CASSVVGADEQYF.

V usage is TRBV15 and J usage is TRBJ2-1; 8 bases line up with TRBD2. The CDR3 contains 16 residues. With V trimmed by 1 base and J by 3 bases, 5 bases remained unmatched. Germline assignment: CDR1 LNHNV and CDR2 YYDKDF (reference sequence). CDR3 amino acids: CATSRAGLALYNEQFF. Written as DNA, the CDR3 is TGTGCCACCAGCAGAGCAGGACTAGCTCTCTACAATGAGCAGTTCTTC.